This is a list of T cell receptor beta chains from one sample in a study of shared clonotypes between healthy human individuals. Method: immunoSEQ multiplex PCR; TCRdb's copy keeps in-frame clones and lacks some. Here the sample spans around 1.6 million clones, roughly 98% being singletons. The sample consisted of naive CD4+ T cells sorted from blood. These receptors were obtained from a man younger than 40 in good health. The CDR3 runs from the conserved cysteine through the conserved F or W. The order of the fields is V gene, clone size, D gene, J gene, CDR3 protein, CDR3 DNA. D genes are given only for firm matches. A row's size may be missing; if present it is once, few, many or a size class.

V gene: TRBV10-2
clone size: .
D gene: .
J gene: TRBJ2-5
CDR3 protein: CASKSGETQYF
CDR3 DNA: TGCGCCAGCAAATCAGGAGAGACCCAGTACTTC

V gene: TRBV27
clone size: .
D gene: TRBD2
J gene: TRBJ2-1
CDR3 protein: CASSSRLAGTYNEQFF
CDR3 DNA: TGTGCCAGCAGTTCTCGACTAGCGGGTACCTACAATGAGCAGTTCTTC

V gene: TRBV5-4
clone size: .
D gene: .
J gene: TRBJ1-5
CDR3 protein: CASSRGGEGNQPQHF
CDR3 DNA: TGTGCCAGCAGCCGAGGGGGAGAGGGCAATCAGCCCCAGCATTTT

V gene: TRBV7-8
clone size: .
D gene: TRBD2
J gene: TRBJ2-7
CDR3 protein: CASSSSKGSGSFSEYEQYF
CDR3 DNA: TGTGCCAGCAGCTCTTCCAAGGGTAGCGGGAGTTTTTCGGAGTACGAGCAGTACTTC

V gene: TRBV27
clone size: .
D gene: .
J gene: TRBJ2-1
CDR3 protein: CASRTGSSYNEQFF
CDR3 DNA: TGTGCCAGCAGGACTGGTAGCTCCTACAATGAGCAGTTCTTC

V gene: TRBV11-2
clone size: .
D gene: TRBD1
J gene: TRBJ2-7
CDR3 protein: CASSLGPWDRASEQYF
CDR3 DNA: TGTGCCAGCAGCTTAGGACCCTGGGACAGGGCTTCCGAGCAGTACTTC

V gene: TRBV5-1
clone size: .
D gene: TRBD1
J gene: TRBJ1-4
CDR3 protein: CASSSTGGAVEKLFF
CDR3 DNA: TGCGCCAGCAGCTCGACAGGGGGCGCGGTTGAAAAACTGTTTTTT

V gene: TRBV27
clone size: .
D gene: TRBD2
J gene: TRBJ2-1
CDR3 protein: CASSSSGRSYEQFF
CDR3 DNA: TGTGCCAGCAGTTCTAGCGGGAGGTCATATGAGCAGTTCTTC

V gene: TRBV5-1
clone size: .
D gene: .
J gene: TRBJ2-3
CDR3 protein: CASSTGRGRGTDTQYF
CDR3 DNA: TGCGCCAGCAGCACCGGACGCGGCCGGGGCACAGATACGCAGTATTTT

V gene: TRBV7-9
clone size: once
D gene: .
J gene: TRBJ1-3
CDR3 protein: CASSFGPPRTGNTIYF
CDR3 DNA: TGTGCCAGCAGCTTCGGGCCTCCCAGGACCGGAAACACCATATATTTT

V gene: TRBV5-1
clone size: .
D gene: .
J gene: TRBJ2-7
CDR3 protein: CASSLGILYEQYF
CDR3 DNA: TGCGCCAGCAGCTTGGGAATACTCTACGAGCAGTACTTC

V gene: TRBV11-2
clone size: .
D gene: TRBD1
J gene: TRBJ2-4
CDR3 protein: CASSLVRGQGLKNIQYF
CDR3 DNA: TGTGCCAGCAGCTTAGTGAGGGGACAGGGGCTGAAAAACATTCAGTACTTC

V gene: TRBV27
clone size: .
D gene: .
J gene: TRBJ1-4
CDR3 protein: CASSPRTQRMRLNEKLFF
CDR3 DNA: TGTGCCAGCAGTCCAAGGACACAGAGAATGCGTCTGAATGAAAAACTGTTTTTT

V gene: TRBV5-4
clone size: .
D gene: TRBD2
J gene: TRBJ2-7
CDR3 protein: CASSPGGSGRSYEQYF
CDR3 DNA: TGTGCCAGCAGCCCCGGTGGGAGCGGGAGGTCCTACGAGCAGTACTTC

V gene: TRBV6-1
clone size: once
D gene: .
J gene: TRBJ1-5
CDR3 protein: CASRGTGSNQPQHF
CDR3 DNA: TGTGCCAGCAGAGGGACGGGTAGCAATCAGCCCCAGCATTTT

V gene: TRBV5-1
clone size: .
D gene: .
J gene: TRBJ2-5
CDR3 protein: CASSPQAGSGETQYF
CDR3 DNA: TGCGCCAGCAGCCCTCAGGCAGGGAGTGGAGAGACCCAGTACTTC

V gene: TRBV4-1
clone size: .
D gene: .
J gene: TRBJ1-1
CDR3 protein: CASSQVGRSYTEAFF
CDR3 DNA: TGCGCCAGCAGCCAAGTCGGGCGGAGCTACACTGAAGCTTTCTTT